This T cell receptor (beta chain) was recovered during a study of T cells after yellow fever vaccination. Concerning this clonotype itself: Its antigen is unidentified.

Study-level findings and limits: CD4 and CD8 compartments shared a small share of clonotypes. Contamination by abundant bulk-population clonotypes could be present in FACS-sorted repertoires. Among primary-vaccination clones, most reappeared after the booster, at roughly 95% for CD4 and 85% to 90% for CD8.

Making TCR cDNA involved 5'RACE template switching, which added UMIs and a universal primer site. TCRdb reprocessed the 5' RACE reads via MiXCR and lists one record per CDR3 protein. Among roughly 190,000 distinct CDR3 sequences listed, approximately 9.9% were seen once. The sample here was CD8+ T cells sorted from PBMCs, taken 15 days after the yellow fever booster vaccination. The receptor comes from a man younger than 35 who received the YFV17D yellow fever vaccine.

The CDR3 loop reads CASSLGSSGLEETQYF. The CDR3 nucleotides read TGTGCCAGCAGCCTCGGGAGTAGCGGACTAGAAGAGACCCAGTACTTC. The chain is built from TRBV11-2 and TRBJ2-5; 7 bases align to TRBD2. The CDR3 is 16 amino acids. V shed 5 bases, J shed 3 bases, and the junction held 12 bases outside the gene matches. Germline V gene lookup returns CDR1 SGHAT and CDR2 FQNNGV.